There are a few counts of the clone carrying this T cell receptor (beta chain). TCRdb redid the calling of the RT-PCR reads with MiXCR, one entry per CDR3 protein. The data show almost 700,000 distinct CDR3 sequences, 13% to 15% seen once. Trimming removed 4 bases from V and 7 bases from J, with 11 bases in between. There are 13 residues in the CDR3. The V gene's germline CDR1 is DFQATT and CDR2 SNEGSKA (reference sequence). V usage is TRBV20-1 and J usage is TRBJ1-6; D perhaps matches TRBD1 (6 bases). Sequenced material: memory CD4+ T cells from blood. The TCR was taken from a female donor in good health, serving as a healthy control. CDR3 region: CSAMGAPNSPLHF. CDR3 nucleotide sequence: TGCAGTGCTATGGGGGCCCCCAATTCACCCCTCCACTTT.